These 14 T cell receptor beta chains were sequenced from one sample in a study of blood T cell repertoires in COVID-19. Assay used: immunoSEQ multiplex PCR; TCRdb lists only in-frame clones, some missing. The table has approximately 10,000 clones, approximately 88% seen once; the top ten hold 3.5% to 5%. Sequencing was carried out using peripheral blood. The receptor set was obtained from a human donor in a cohort sampled during active COVID-19.

This clone was picked up one time. The rearrangement joins TRBV6-2 or TRBV6-3 to TRBJ2-3; D not certain. Germline V gives CDR1 MNHEY, CDR2 SVGEGT. V was trimmed by 5 bases and J by 6 bases, leaving 9 bases between them. This CDR3 contains 12 residues. CDR3 DNA sequence: TGTGCCAGCAGTACCCTCAGGGATACGCAGTATTTT. Its translation: CASSTLRDTQYF.

The V gene is TRBV27, the J gene TRBJ1-1; D is possibly TRBD1 (5 bases). Germline V gene sequence: CDR1 MNHEY, CDR2 SMNVEV (reference sequence). The CDR3 has 13 amino acids. V was cut by 5 bases and J by 7 bases, with 14 bases left in between. Here the CDR3 reads CASSTQDKNEAFF. CDR3 nucleotides: TGTGCCAGCAGTACCCAGGACAAGAATGAAGCTTTCTTT.

This chain uses TRBV28 with TRBJ1-1, with D tentatively TRBD1 (6 bases). Germline values: CDR1 MDHEN, CDR2 SYDVKM. The length of the CDR3 is 14 residues. V was shortened by 7 bases and J by 3 bases, with 15 bases between the two germline ends. CDR3 sequence reads: CASTSGEWDTEAFF. The DNA of the CDR3 is TGTGCCAGCACCTCAGGGGAGTGGGACACTGAAGCTTTCTTT.

The rearrangement uses TRBV15 and TRBJ2-4; TRBD1 matches at 9 bases. The CDR3 has 15 residues. J lost 7 bases, V lost 1 base, and 5 bases had no gene match. Germline V CDR1 and CDR2: LNHNV, YYDKDF (reference sequence). Here the CDR3 DNA reads TGTGCCACCAGCAGAGGGACAGGGGAGGGGAACATTCAGTACTTC. It yields the protein CATSRGTGEGNIQYF.

J is TRBJ2-3 and V is TRBV6-1; 11 positions agree with TRBD2. This CDR3 is built from 16 residues. V shed 1 base, J shed 6 bases, and the junction held 6 bases outside the gene matches. The V gene's germline CDR1 is MNHNS and CDR2 SASEGT. In DNA, the CDR3 is TGTGCCAGCAGTGAAGTGATACTAGCGGGAGATGATACGCAGTATTTT. Translation gives CASSEVILAGDDTQYF.

V gene TRBV5-1 combines with J gene TRBJ1-4, with a weak D call TRBD1 (6 bases). V was clipped by 4 bases and J by 0 bases, with 10 bases between them. The CDR3 spans 15 residues. CDR1 is SGHRS, CDR2 YFSETQ, per germline. The CDR3 DNA sequence: TGCGCCAGCAGCCCCTCAGGGGCAACTAATGAAAAACTGTTTTTT. Its translation is CASSPSGATNEKLFF.

The V call is TRBV28, the J call TRBJ2-7; 9 nucleotides match TRBD2. CDR1 is MDHEN and CDR2 is SYDVKM in the germline V gene. After removal of 5 bases from V and 0 bases from J, the junction contained 8 bases not matched to a gene. This CDR3 region has 16 residues. The CDR3 region has the DNA TGTGCCAGCAGTCCCAGGGGTAGCGGGAGCTCCTACGAGCAGTACTTC. Encoded protein: CASSPRGSGSSYEQYF.

This sequence joins TRBV28 and TRBJ2-2; 8 bases fit TRBD2. The CDR3 is 15 residues long. The V gene's germline CDR1 is MDHEN and CDR2 SYDVKM. V lost 3 bases and J lost 6; bases outside the gene matches: 6. The CDR3 sequence is CASSFSSLAAGELFF. In DNA form, the CDR3 reads TGTGCCAGCAGTTTTTCTTCACTAGCGGCCGGGGAGCTGTTTTTT.

V usage is TRBV7-8 and J usage is TRBJ2-7; 10 bases line up with TRBD2. Germline V gene data show CDR1 as SGHVS and CDR2 as FQNEAQ. CDR3 length: 18 amino acids. With 6 bases clipped from V and 6 bases from J, the junction kept 20 bases outside the gene matches. CDR3 nucleotide sequence: TGTGCCAGCAGTCCCGACCCCCTAGCGGGAGTAGGGGCGTCCGAGCAGTACTTC. Translating it yields CASSPDPLAGVGASEQYF.

Note on this clone: Its ends do not fully match the called genes, so a read error is possible. The V call is TRBV3-1 (or the pseudogene TRBV3-2), the J call TRBJ2-3; 7 bases match TRBD2. Germline loops: CDR1 LGHDT, CDR2 YNNKEL (reference sequence). This CDR3 is built from 16 residues. The CDR3 is CASTQGSGALFDTQYF. The CDR3 DNA sequence: TGTGCCAGCACCCAAGGGAGCGGGGCCCTTTTTGATACGCAGTATTTT.

The chain employs TRBV10-3 and TRBJ2-1; tentatively, D is TRBD2 (6 bases). The germline gives CDR1 ENHRY, CDR2 SYGVKD. Trimming removed 7 bases from V and 9 bases from J, with 10 bases in between. The CDR3 extends over 11 amino acids. The CDR3 DNA reads as TGTGCCATCATGAGGGGAGGTGAGCAGTTCTTC. This translates into CAIMRGGEQFF.

The gene calls are TRBV4-2 and TRBJ2-3, with D perhaps TRBD2 (6 bases). V lost 0 bases and J lost 0, with 13 bases in between. Germline assignment: CDR1 LGHNA and CDR2 YNFKEQ. The CDR3 is 17 residues long. The CDR3 DNA reads as TGTGCCAGCAGCCAAGATTTAACGGGAGCAAGCACAGATACGCAGTATTTT. Its protein product is CASSQDLTGASTDTQYF.

The CDR3, as DNA: TGCAGCGTCGAAACTAGCATCTACAATGAGCAGTTCTTC. Translating it yields CSVETSIYNEQFF. This chain links TRBV29-1 with TRBJ2-1, with D possibly being TRBD2 (6 bases). CDR3 length equals 13 residues. V was clipped by 6 bases and J by 3 bases, with 12 bases between them. The germline V gene has CDR1 SQVTM and CDR2 ANQGSEA.

The chain recombines TRBV7-2 with TRBJ1-5; D ambiguous. The CDR3 covers 13 residues. Germline CDR1 and CDR2: SGHTA and FQGNSA. Trimming took 5 bases from V and 7 from J, leaving 12 bases between them. CDR3 bases: TGTGCCAGCAGCGTCGACGGGTTGCAGCCCCAGCATTTT. Its translation is CASSVDGLQPQHF.